This entry features one T cell receptor beta chain sequence. Its antigen is unidentified. This specimen belongs to a study of beta chain features in type 1 diabetes. Overall study: The samples had 90 million to 130 million sorted cells examined in all. Whole-study findings and limits: Any role of HLA type in TCRB rearrangement remained unresolved here. For Type 1 diabetes patients, all four CD4+ subsets carried TCRB CDR3s that were moderately but significantly shorter.

Expressed TCRB transcripts were sequenced after all isolated RNA was converted to cDNA. The data were produced by immunoSEQ multiplex PCR, yet TCRdb's version contains in-frame clones alone and is incomplete. The sample lists roughly 400,000 clones, around 15% seen once, with 0.019% in the top ten. Per the germline V gene, CDR1 is SQVTM and CDR2 is ANQGSEA. V lost 6 bases to trimming and J lost 0 bases, with 15 bases between them. CDR3 length: 14 amino acids. The genes are TRBV29-1 and TRBJ2-7; TRBD2 is a possible D gene (5 bases). Sample: naive CD4+ T cells from blood. This receptor was identified in a woman younger than 35 in good health. CDR3 nucleotides: TGCAGCGTGGCGAGGGCCCGGGGCTCCTACGAGCAGTACTTC. The encoded protein is CSVARARGSYEQYF.